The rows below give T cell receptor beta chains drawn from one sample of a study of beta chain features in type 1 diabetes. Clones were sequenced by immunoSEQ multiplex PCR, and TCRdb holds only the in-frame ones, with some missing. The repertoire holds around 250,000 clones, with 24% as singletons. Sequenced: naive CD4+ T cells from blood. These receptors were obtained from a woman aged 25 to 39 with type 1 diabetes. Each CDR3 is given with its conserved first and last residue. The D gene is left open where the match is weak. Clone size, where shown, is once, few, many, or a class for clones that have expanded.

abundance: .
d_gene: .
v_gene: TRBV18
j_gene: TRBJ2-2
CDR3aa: CASSPLQAGKTGELFF
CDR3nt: TGTGCCAGCTCACCTTTACAGGCTGGGAAGACCGGGGAGCTGTTTTTT

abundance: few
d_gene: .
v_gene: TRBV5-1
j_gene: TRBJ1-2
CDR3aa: CASSLIEGEGDYGYTF
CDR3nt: TGCGCCAGCAGCTTGATCGAGGGGGAAGGTGACTATGGCTACACCTTC

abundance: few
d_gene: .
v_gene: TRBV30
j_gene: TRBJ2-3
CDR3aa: CAWTSGTDTQYF
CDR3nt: TGTGCCTGGACTAGTGGTACAGATACGCAGTATTTT

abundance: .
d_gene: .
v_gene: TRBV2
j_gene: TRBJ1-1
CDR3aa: CASSETRDTEAFF
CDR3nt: TGTGCCAGCAGTGAAACCAGGGACACTGAAGCTTTCTTT

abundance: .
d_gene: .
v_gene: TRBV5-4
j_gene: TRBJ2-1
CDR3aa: CASSLEGEAYNEQFF
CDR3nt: TGTGCCAGCAGCTTGGAAGGGGAGGCCTACAATGAGCAGTTCTTC

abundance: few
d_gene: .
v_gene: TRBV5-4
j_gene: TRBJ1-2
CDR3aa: CASSSPGTDSYGYTF
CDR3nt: TGTGCCAGCAGCTCCCCTGGGACGGACAGCTATGGCTACACCTTC

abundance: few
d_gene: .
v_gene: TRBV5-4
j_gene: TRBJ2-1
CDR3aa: CASSDRDLLYNEQFF
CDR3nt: TGTGCCAGCAGCGACCGGGACTTACTATACAATGAGCAGTTCTTC

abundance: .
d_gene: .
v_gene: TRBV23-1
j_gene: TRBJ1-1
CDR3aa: CASTFGGGNSGEAFF
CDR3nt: TGCGCCAGCACTTTCGGCGGGGGGAACAGCGGCGAAGCTTTCTTT

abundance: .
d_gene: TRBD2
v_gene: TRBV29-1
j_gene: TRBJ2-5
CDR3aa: CSAREGRETQYF
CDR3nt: TGCAGCGCCCGGGAGGGCCGAGAGACCCAGTACTTC

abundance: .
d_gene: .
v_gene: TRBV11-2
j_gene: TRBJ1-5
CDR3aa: CASSGQRDQPQHF
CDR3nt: TGTGCCAGCAGCGGGCAGCGGGATCAGCCCCAGCATTTT

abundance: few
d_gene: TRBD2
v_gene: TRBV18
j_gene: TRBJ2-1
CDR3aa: CASSPRTSGSRDNEQFF
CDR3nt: TGTGCCAGCTCACCAAGGACTAGCGGGAGCCGGGACAATGAGCAGTTCTTC

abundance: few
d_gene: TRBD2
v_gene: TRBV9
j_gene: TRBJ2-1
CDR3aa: CASSVSGSPYNEQFF
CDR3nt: TGTGCCAGCAGCGTAAGCGGGAGTCCCTACAATGAGCAGTTCTTC

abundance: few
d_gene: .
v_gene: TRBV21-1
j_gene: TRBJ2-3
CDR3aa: CASTSDRVLAGGPGDTQYF
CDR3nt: TGTGCCAGCACTTCTGACAGGGTTCTAGCGGGAGGGCCGGGAGATACGCAGTATTTT

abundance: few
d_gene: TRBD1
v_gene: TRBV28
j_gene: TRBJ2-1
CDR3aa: CASGTGDFNEQFF
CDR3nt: TGTGCCAGTGGGACAGGGGATTTCAATGAGCAGTTCTTC

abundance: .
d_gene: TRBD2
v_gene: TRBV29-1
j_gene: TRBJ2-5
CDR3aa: CSVWGGVAETQYF
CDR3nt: TGCAGCGTATGGGGGGGGGTAGCGGAGACCCAGTACTTC

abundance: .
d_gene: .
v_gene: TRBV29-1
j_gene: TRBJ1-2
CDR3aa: CSVFSGTNYGYTF
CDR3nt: TGCAGCGTTTTTTCCGGGACTAACTATGGCTACACCTTC

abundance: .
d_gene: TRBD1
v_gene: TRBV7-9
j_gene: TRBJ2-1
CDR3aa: CASSSYRGNEQFF
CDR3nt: TGTGCCAGCAGCTCTTACAGGGGGAATGAGCAGTTCTTC

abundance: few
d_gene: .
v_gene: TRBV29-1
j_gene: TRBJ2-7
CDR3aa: CSVRLPARDYEQYF
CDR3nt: TGCAGCGTTCGACTACCAGCTAGGGATTACGAGCAGTACTTC

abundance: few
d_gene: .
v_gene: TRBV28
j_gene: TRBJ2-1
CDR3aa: CASSSPREQFF
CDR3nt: TGTGCCAGCAGTTCCCCCCGGGAGCAGTTCTTC

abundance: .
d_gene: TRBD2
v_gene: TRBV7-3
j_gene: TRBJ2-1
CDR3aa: CASSSVAGRSSYNEQFF
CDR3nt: TGTGCCAGCAGCTCCGTAGCGGGACGGAGCTCCTACAATGAGCAGTTCTTC

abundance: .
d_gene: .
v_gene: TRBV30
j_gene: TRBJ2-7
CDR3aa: CAWSVKTGNKNF
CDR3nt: TGTGCCTGGAGTGTTAAAACAGGGAATAAGAACTTC

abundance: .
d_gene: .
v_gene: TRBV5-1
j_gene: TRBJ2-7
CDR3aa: CASSLATGSYEQYF
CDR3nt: TGCGCCAGCAGCTTGGCCACAGGGTCCTACGAGCAGTACTTC

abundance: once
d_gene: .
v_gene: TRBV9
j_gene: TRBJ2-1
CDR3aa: CASSGRREQFF
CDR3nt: TGTGCCAGCAGCGGGCGGCGTGAGCAGTTCTTC

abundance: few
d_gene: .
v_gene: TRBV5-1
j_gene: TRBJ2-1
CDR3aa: CASSSRTHNEQFF
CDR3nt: TGCGCCAGCAGCTCCCGGACTCACAATGAGCAGTTCTTC

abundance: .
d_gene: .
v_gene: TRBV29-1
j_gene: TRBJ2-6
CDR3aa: CSVLSGANVLTF
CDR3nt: TGCAGCGTGCTATCTGGGGCCAACGTCCTGACTTTC

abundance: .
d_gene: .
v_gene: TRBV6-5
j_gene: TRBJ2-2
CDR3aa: CASSHGGELFF
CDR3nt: TGTGCCAGCAGTCACGGGGGGGAGCTGTTTTTT

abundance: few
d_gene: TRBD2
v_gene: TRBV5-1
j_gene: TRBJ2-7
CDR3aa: CASSDHRDYPAYEQYF
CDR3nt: TGCGCCAGCAGCGACCACCGGGACTATCCAGCCTACGAGCAGTACTTC

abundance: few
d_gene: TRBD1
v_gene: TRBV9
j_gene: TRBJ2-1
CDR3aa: CASSLRQGPYNEQFF
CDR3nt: TGTGCCAGCAGCCTCCGACAGGGGCCCTACAATGAGCAGTTCTTC

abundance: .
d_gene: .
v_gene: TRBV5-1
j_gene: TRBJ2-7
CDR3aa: CASSLTGFSYEQYF
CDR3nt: TGCGCCAGCAGCTTGACAGGGTTCTCCTACGAGCAGTACTTC

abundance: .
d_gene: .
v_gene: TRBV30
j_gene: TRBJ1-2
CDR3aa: CACQRTPGYTF
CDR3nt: TGTGCCTGCCAAAGGACACCTGGCTACACCTTC

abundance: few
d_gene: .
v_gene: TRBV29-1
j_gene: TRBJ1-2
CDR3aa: CSDLAAYGYTF
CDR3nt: TGCAGCGACTTAGCCGCTTATGGCTACACCTTC

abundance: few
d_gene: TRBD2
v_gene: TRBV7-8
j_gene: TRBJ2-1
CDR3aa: CASSLGSSGSDEQFF
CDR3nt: TGTGCCAGCAGCTTAGGGTCTAGCGGGAGTGATGAGCAGTTCTTC

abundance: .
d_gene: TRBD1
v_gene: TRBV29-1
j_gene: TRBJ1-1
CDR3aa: CSVDRTGGTEAFF
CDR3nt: TGCAGCGTTGATAGGACAGGGGGAACTGAAGCTTTCTTT

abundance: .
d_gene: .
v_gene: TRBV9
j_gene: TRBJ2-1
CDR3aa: CASSVGGSYYNEQFF
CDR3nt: TGTGCCAGCAGCGTAGGTGGCAGTTATTACAATGAGCAGTTCTTC

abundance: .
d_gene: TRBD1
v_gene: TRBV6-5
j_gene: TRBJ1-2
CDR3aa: CASSRTGGYGYTF
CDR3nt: TGTGCCAGCAGTAGGACAGGGGGCTATGGCTACACCTTC

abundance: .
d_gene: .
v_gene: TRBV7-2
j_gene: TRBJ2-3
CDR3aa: CASSFTTSTDTQYF
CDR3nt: TGTGCCAGCAGCTTCACGACTAGCACAGATACGCAGTATTTT

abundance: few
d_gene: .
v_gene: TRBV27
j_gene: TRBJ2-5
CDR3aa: CASSLQGETQYF
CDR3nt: TGTGCCAGCAGCCTACAGGGAGAGACCCAGTACTTC

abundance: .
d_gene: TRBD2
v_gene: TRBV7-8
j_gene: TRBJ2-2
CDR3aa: CASSSDRTSGNRGTGELFF
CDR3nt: TGTGCCAGCAGCTCGGATCGGACTAGCGGGAACCGTGGGACCGGGGAGCTGTTTTTT

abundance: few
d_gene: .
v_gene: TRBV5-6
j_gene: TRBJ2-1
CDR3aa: CASSLFVNEQFF
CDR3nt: TGTGCCAGCAGCTTGTTCGTGAATGAGCAGTTCTTC

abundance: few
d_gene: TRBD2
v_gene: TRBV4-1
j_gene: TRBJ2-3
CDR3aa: CASSFKGTSGRSWNTDTQYF
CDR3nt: TGCGCCAGCAGCTTCAAAGGGACTAGCGGGAGAAGTTGGAACACAGATACGCAGTATTTT

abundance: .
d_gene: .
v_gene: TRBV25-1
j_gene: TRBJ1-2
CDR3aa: CASSEGPAGRNNYGYTF
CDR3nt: TGTGCCAGCAGTGAGGGTCCGGCGGGCCGAAATAACTATGGCTACACCTTC

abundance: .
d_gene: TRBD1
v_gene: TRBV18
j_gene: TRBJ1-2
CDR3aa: CASSAGQDYGYTF
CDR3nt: TGTGCCAGCTCCGCGGGACAGGACTATGGCTACACCTTC

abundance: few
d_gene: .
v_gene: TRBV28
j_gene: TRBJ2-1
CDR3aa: CASSTGGVYNEQFF
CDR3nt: TGTGCCAGCAGCACAGGAGGGGTTTACAATGAGCAGTTCTTC

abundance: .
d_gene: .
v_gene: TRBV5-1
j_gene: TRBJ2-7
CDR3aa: CASSFRSNEQYF
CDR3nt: TGCGCCAGCAGCTTCAGGTCCAACGAGCAGTACTTC

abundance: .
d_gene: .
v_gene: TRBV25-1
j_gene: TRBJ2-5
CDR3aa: CASSLGGWGGETQYF
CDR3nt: TGTGCCAGCAGTCTCGGTGGGTGGGGAGGTGAGACCCAGTACTTC

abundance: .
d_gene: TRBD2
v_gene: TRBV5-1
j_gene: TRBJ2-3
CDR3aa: CASSLAGPLTDTQYF
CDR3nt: TGCGCCAGCAGCTTAGCGGGACCACTAACAGATACGCAGTATTTT

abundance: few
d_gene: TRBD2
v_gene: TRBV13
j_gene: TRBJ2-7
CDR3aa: CASSPRLAGFYEQYF
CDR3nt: TGTGCCAGCAGCCCCAGACTAGCGGGATTCTACGAGCAGTACTTC

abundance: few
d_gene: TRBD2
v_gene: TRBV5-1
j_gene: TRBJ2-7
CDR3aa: CASSLASGGSYEQYF
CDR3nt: TGCGCCAGCAGCCTTGCTAGCGGAGGCTCCTACGAGCAGTACTTC

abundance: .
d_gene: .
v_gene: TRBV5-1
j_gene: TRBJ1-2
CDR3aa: CASSLTPEYGYTF
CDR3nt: TGCGCCAGCAGCTTGACGCCAGAATATGGCTACACCTTC

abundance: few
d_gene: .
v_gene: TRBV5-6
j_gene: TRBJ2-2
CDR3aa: CASSLALRDNANTGELFF
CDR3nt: TGTGCCAGCAGCTTGGCTCTAAGGGACAACGCGAACACCGGGGAGCTGTTTTTT

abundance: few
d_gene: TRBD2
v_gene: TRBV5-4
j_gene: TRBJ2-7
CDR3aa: CASSWGTSGSYEQYF
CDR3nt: TGTGCCAGCAGCTGGGGGACTAGCGGTTCCTACGAGCAGTACTTC

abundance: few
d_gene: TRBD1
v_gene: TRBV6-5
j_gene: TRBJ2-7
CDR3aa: CASRRQGNEQYF
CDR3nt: TGTGCCAGCAGACGACAGGGTAACGAGCAGTACTTC

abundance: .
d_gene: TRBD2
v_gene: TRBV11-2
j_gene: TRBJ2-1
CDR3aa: CASGKLAGYYNEQFF
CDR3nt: TGTGCCAGCGGCAAACTAGCGGGATATTACAATGAGCAGTTCTTC

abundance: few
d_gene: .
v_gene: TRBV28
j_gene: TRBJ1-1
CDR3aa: CASSLIMNTEAFF
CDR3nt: TGTGCCAGCAGTTTAATCATGAACACTGAAGCTTTCTTT

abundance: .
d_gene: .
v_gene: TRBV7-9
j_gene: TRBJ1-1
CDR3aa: CASSPFLTGFFTEAFF
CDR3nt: TGTGCCAGCAGCCCCTTCTTGACGGGGTTCTTCACTGAAGCTTTCTTT

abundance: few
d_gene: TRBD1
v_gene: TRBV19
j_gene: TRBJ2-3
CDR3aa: CASTNRGLADTQYF
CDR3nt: TGTGCCAGTACGAACAGGGGGCTGGCAGATACGCAGTATTTT

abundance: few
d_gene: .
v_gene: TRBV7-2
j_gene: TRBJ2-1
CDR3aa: CASSLGRGSSYNEQFF
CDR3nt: TGTGCCAGCAGCTTAGGCCGGGGAAGCTCCTACAATGAGCAGTTCTTC

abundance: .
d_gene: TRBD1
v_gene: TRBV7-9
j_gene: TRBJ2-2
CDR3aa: CASSRDSTGELFF
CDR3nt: TGTGCCAGCAGCCGGGACAGTACCGGGGAGCTGTTTTTT

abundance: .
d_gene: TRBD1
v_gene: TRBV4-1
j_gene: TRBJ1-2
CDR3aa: CASSPHRTGRGVSDGYTF
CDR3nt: TGCGCCAGCAGCCCGCATCGGACAGGGCGAGGGGTAAGCGATGGCTACACCTTC

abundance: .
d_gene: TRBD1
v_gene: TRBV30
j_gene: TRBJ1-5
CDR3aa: CAWSVQGVSNQPQHF
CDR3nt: TGTGCCTGGAGTGTTCAGGGGGTTAGCAATCAGCCCCAGCATTTT